These T cell receptor beta chains were read from a single sample in a study of blood T cell repertoires in COVID-19. Using immunoSEQ multiplex PCR, the repertoire was profiled, and TCRdb retains in-frame clones only, with some absent. The sample contains 100,000 to 120,000 clones, 70% to 85% of which appear only once. Sequencing was performed on peripheral blood. These receptors came from a woman in her forties with acute or convalescent COVID-19. Each CDR3 is given without its conserved first and last residue.

CDR3aa	v_gene	j_gene
ASSLVGSKSYEQY	TRBV27	TRBJ2-7
ASRDTRGDTQY	TRBV10-2	TRBJ2-3
ASSLQSGGLETQY	TRBV5-1	TRBJ2-5
ARRGGAGELF	TRBV6-5	TRBJ2-2
ASSYRQVGAVSTNEKLF	TRBV18	TRBJ1-4
ASSRTSGSYNEQF	TRBV3-1/TRBV3-2	TRBJ2-1
ASSIKAIGTDQPQH	TRBV19	TRBJ1-5
AGTRDSTYNSPLH	TRBV2	TRBJ1-6
ASSRGQGAVNEKLF	TRBV4-1	TRBJ1-4
ASSRQGTDTQY	TRBV2	TRBJ2-3
AWNKDTSNEKLF	TRBV30	TRBJ1-4
ASSESRDYGYT	TRBV10-2	TRBJ1-2
ASQTQMGAF	TRBV12-3/TRBV12-4	TRBJ1-1
ASRGGSAYSPLH	TRBV9	TRBJ1-6
ASSLARSYNSPLH	TRBV28	TRBJ1-6
ASSFGLTDLNEKLF	TRBV5-1	TRBJ1-4
ASSWGTGQNGYT	TRBV5-4	TRBJ1-2
ASKGMPGQKNEKLF	TRBV6-7	TRBJ1-4
ASSLGQAADTQY	TRBV7-9	TRBJ2-3
ASSFSDRGSGNTIY	TRBV28	TRBJ1-3
ASSSGVSGANVLT	TRBV6-5	TRBJ2-6
ASSVGLTGGRDEQF	TRBV9	TRBJ2-1
ASSLKVPGYEQY	TRBV11-1	TRBJ2-7
ASSLLGEGNTEAF	TRBV7-9	TRBJ1-1
ASQGTKNIQY	TRBV28	TRBJ2-4
ASTNLAAGTGFTDTQY	TRBV9	TRBJ2-3
ATSDAGGNTIY	TRBV24-1	TRBJ1-3
ASSQTLAGGGTDTQY	TRBV7-6	TRBJ2-3
ASSYGGDGKSSEQY	TRBV6-6	TRBJ2-7
ASTAGGGGTDTQY	TRBV5-4	TRBJ2-3
ASSSGTGRSNQPQH	TRBV28	TRBJ1-5
ASSLARRRFNCT	TRBV11-2	TRBJ1-2
ATSVPTGPSNTGELF	TRBV24-1	TRBJ2-2
ATSGAEKMPTDTQY	TRBV24-1	TRBJ2-3
ASSFKRGSSTDTQY	TRBV5-1	TRBJ2-3
ASSSQGGPGELF	TRBV7-2	TRBJ2-2
ASSLEGANTGELF	TRBV7-3	TRBJ2-2
ASSQPTGGGTEAF	TRBV3-1/TRBV3-2	TRBJ1-1
AIRRQAEDTEAF	TRBV10-3	TRBJ1-1
ASSFARRKQETQY	TRBV12-1	TRBJ2-5
ASSLAMSPYNEQF	TRBV7-9	TRBJ2-1
ASSLRGGEADTQY	TRBV5-1	TRBJ2-3
ASSLQGYGYT	TRBV28	TRBJ1-2
ASRPTGENYGYT	TRBV6-5	TRBJ1-2
ASSSLGQDRGNTEAF	TRBV5-1	TRBJ1-1